This note documents a single T cell receptor (beta chain) sequence. Original data processing: For nucleated cells, counts were estimated from reference gene primer amplification. Generated by immunoSEQ multiplex PCR, the TCRdb table keeps only in-frame clones and is missing some. Clone size and the V and J calls come from that table; the DNA yielded D and trimming. The data hold under 200,000 clones, with less than 90% observed a single time. This sample was taken from a study of blood T cell repertoires in COVID-19. Germline CDR1 and CDR2: SGHTA and FQGTGA. The ends were cut back, 3 bases at V and 6 bases at J, with 6 bases in the middle. This CDR3 region has 12 residues.

This TCR was recovered from a woman in her 70s with COVID-19, enrolled during active disease. This rearrangement joins TRBV7-3 to TRBJ2-1; D not resolved. Sequenced: peripheral blood. DNA of the CDR3: TGTGCCAGCAGCTTTAGTAGCAATGAGCAGTTCTTC. Translation: CASSFSSNEQFF.